Below are 22 T cell receptor beta chains sequenced from a single sample in a study of beta chain features in type 1 diabetes. Sequenced material consisted of expressed TCRB transcripts (all of the isolated RNA was reverse transcribed). Assay used: immunoSEQ multiplex PCR; TCRdb lists only in-frame clones, some missing. The sample has about 620,000 clones; roughly 16% are singletons. What was sequenced was naive CD4+ T cells from blood. These receptors originate from a young man in good health.

CDR3 sequence (DNA): TGCAGCGTTGAAGCTCCATTGTCGAGGGAAGGCTACACCTTC. The encoded protein is CSVEAPLSREGYTF. The V call is TRBV29-1, the J call TRBJ1-2; D is uncertain. V was trimmed by 1 base and J by 8 bases, leaving 17 bases between them. Germline CDR1 SQVTM, CDR2 ANQGSEA. There are 14 residues in the CDR3.

The chain uses TRBV19 and TRBJ2-1; perhaps TRBD1 as D (7 bases). Germline lookup yields CDR1 LNHDA and CDR2 SQIVND (reference sequence). The CDR3 is 14 amino acids. V dropped 6 bases and J dropped 11 bases, with 20 bases sitting between them. The CDR3 is CASRQGGIGQKQFF. The CDR3 DNA sequence: TGTGCCAGTAGGCAGGGGGGAATAGGGCAGAAGCAGTTCTTC. Full variable domain (remainder filled in from reference TRBV19 and TRBJ2-1): DGGITQSPKYLFRKEGQNVTLSCEQNLNHDAMYWYRQDPGQGLRLIYYSQIVNDFQKGDIAEGYSVSREKKESFPLTVTSAQKNPTAFYLCASRQGGIGQKQFFGPGTRLTVL.

This chain connects TRBV19 to TRBJ1-1; D is perhaps TRBD1 (6 bases). Germline V CDR1 and CDR2: LNHDA, SQIVND (reference sequence). The CDR3 spans 16 residues. The V gene lost 9 bases and the J gene lost 0 bases, with 20 bases spanning the gap. The CDR3 region is CASQTGLNLMNTEAFF. The DNA for the CDR3 is TGTGCCAGCCAGACAGGACTTAACCTTATGAACACTGAAGCTTTCTTT. The entire variable domain, with the rest obtained from reference TRBV19 and TRBJ1-1, is as follows: DGGITQSPKYLFRKEGQNVTLSCEQNLNHDAMYWYRQDPGQGLRLIYYSQIVNDFQKGDIAEGYSVSREKKESFPLTVTSAQKNPTAFYLCASQTGLNLMNTEAFFGQGTRLTVV.

In this sample, this clone turned up once. The gene calls are TRBV7-2 and TRBJ2-2; D ambiguous. V was shortened by 1 base and J by 2 bases, with 17 bases between the two germline ends. CDR1 is SGHTA and CDR2 is FQGNSA in the germline V gene. This CDR3 is built from 18 residues. CDR3 region: CASSLDPPGSVNTGELFF. The CDR3 DNA reads as TGTGCCAGCAGCTTAGATCCCCCTGGGTCAGTTAACACCGGGGAGCTGTTTTTT.

This clone was seen only a few times. V and J are TRBV2 and TRBJ2-5, with D possibly being TRBD1 (6 bases). Trimming took 8 bases from V and 5 from J, leaving 21 bases between them. The germline CDR1 and CDR2 sequences are SNHLY and FYNNEI. The CDR3 sequence is 15 residues long. The CDR3 DNA is TGTGCCAGCCGCCTCGGGGACACACTCCGGGAGACCCAGTACTTC. Protein: CASRLGDTLRETQYF.

This clone turned up a few times. The J gene is TRBJ2-5, the V gene TRBV7-2; TRBD1 is a possible D gene (7 bases). Germline V CDR1 and CDR2: SGHTA, FQGNSA. The CDR3 consists of 16 residues. The V end lost 5 bases, the J end lost 1 base, and 17 bases lay between the germline ends. CDR3 sequence: CASSRRDSRGQETQYF. The CDR3 DNA is TGTGCCAGCAGCCGGAGGGACAGCAGGGGCCAAGAGACCCAGTACTTC.

The CDR3 DNA follows: TGCAGCGTCGTTGAGCGGGAGGGCCATTTCTTC. It encodes CSVVEREGHFF. V usage is TRBV29-1 and J usage is TRBJ2-1, with 10 bases lining up with TRBD2. The length of the CDR3 is 11 residues. V was pared by 6 bases and J by 16 bases, with 9 bases of the junction left unmatched. From germline, CDR1 is SQVTM and CDR2 ANQGSEA.

This clone has more than one count but fewer than ten. The J gene is TRBJ2-5, the V gene TRBV7-9; 10 bases line up with TRBD1. The ends lost 5 bases at V and 1 base at J; junction bases unmatched: 10. The CDR3 is 17 amino acids. Germline V gives CDR1 SEHNR, CDR2 FQNEAQ (reference sequence). The CDR3 protein is CASSLNIRTGGQETQYF. The CDR3 bases are TGTGCCAGCAGCCTGAACATTAGGACAGGGGGCCAAGAGACCCAGTACTTC.

V usage is TRBV30 and J usage is TRBJ2-5, with D possibly matching TRBD1 (5 bases). The J call may not be correct, given that the DNA end is closer to TRBJ2-7. This CDR3 is 13 amino acids long. The germline V gene encodes CDR1 GTSNPN and CDR2 SVGIG (reference sequence). The CDR3: CAWNGVQEYEQYF. The CDR3 nucleotides read TGTGCCTGGAATGGAGTACAGGAATACGAGCAGTACTTC.

In its sample, this clone was seen a few times. V usage is TRBV19 and J usage is TRBJ1-3; D gene uncertain. V was shortened by 3 bases and J by 0 bases, with 3 bases between the two germline ends. Germline V gene data show CDR1 as LNHDA and CDR2 as SQIVND (reference sequence). The CDR3 is 13 amino acids. The CDR3 reads CASSIDSGNTIYF. CDR3 nucleotide sequence: TGTGCCAGTAGTATCGACTCTGGAAACACCATATATTTT.

V and J are TRBV5-4 and TRBJ1-1; weak D call: TRBD1 (6 bases). V gave up 2 bases and J gave up 4 bases, with 18 bases separating them. The germline CDR1 and CDR2 sequences are SGHNT and YYREEE (reference sequence). CDR3 length equals 16 residues. In nucleotides, the CDR3 is TGTGCCAGCAGCTTTTTGACAGGCCACAAGGGCACTGAAGCTTTCTTT. Translating gives CASSFLTGHKGTEAFF.

This chain links TRBV7-9 with TRBJ1-2; D not certain. The V end lost 0 bases, the J end lost 5 bases, and 10 bases lay between the germline ends. CDR1 is SEHNR and CDR2 is FQNEAQ in the germline V gene (reference sequence). This CDR3 region has 14 residues. CDR3: CASSLAGVMYGYTF. The CDR3 nucleotides read TGTGCCAGCAGCTTAGCGGGTGTTATGTATGGCTACACCTTC.

This clone was detected a few times. The chain carries TRBV28 and TRBJ2-5; the D gene is possibly TRBD1 (7 bases). Germline CDR1 MDHEN, CDR2 SYDVKM. Trimming took off 6 bases at V and 5 bases at J, with 16 bases between the two ends. This CDR3 spans 14 amino acids. This chain's CDR3 is CASRHQGGRETQYF. CDR3 DNA sequence: TGTGCCAGCAGACACCAGGGGGGTCGGGAGACCCAGTACTTC.

The table lists this clone with a few counts. This chain joins TRBV7-2 and TRBJ2-5; 7 nucleotides align to TRBD1. CDR3 length equals 13 residues. V shed 3 bases, J shed 5 bases, and the junction held 3 bases outside the gene matches. The germline gives CDR1 SGHTA, CDR2 FQGNSA. CDR3 protein: CASSFSGGETQYF. DNA for the CDR3: TGTGCCAGCAGCTTCTCAGGGGGTGAGACCCAGTACTTC.

CDR3 residues: CASSGVAGALETQYF. CDR3 DNA: TGTGCCAGCAGTGGGGTAGCGGGAGCGTTGGAGACCCAGTACTTC. The chain has TRBV5-4 and TRBJ2-5, with 9 bases matching TRBD2. V lost 5 bases, J lost 5 bases, and 10 bases stayed unmatched. Per germline, CDR1 SGHNT and CDR2 YYREEE (reference sequence). This CDR3 contains 15 residues.

The chain joins TRBV10-3 to TRBJ2-7, with 9 bases fitting TRBD1. Germline assignment: CDR1 ENHRY and CDR2 SYGVKD. The CDR3 has 13 residues. Losses at the gene ends were 7 bases for V and 3 bases for J; bases not matched to a gene: 4. The DNA of the CDR3 is TGTGCCATCAACCGGGACAGGGACTACGAGCAGTACTTC. It yields the protein CAINRDRDYEQYF.

This clone showed up just a few times. V usage is TRBV9 and J usage is TRBJ1-2; weak D call: TRBD1 (6 bases). The CDR3 loop spans 13 amino acids. Trimming cost V 3 bases and J 3 bases, with 9 bases left between them. Germline V CDR1 and CDR2: SGDLS, YYNGEE. The CDR3 loop is CASSGDIHYGYTF. CDR3 sequence (DNA): TGTGCCAGCAGCGGGGACATCCACTATGGCTACACCTTC. The full variable domain, completed using reference TRBV9 and TRBJ1-2, is DSGVTQTPKHLITATGQRVTLRCSPRSGDLSVYWYQQSLDQGLQFLIQYYNGEERAKGNILERFSAQQFPDLHSELNLSSLELGDSALYFCASSGDIHYGYTFGSGTRLTVV.

The genes are TRBV6-6 and TRBJ2-2; D gene ambiguous. Deletions cut 8 bases from V and 8 bases from J, with 15 bases between. Germline CDR1 is MNHNY and CDR2 is SVGAGI (reference sequence). The CDR3 is 13 amino acids. CDR3 nucleotide sequence: TGTGCCAGCTGTCCGGGTAGTGTGGGGGAGCTGTTTTTT. Translating gives CASCPGSVGELFF.

V is TRBV5-1 and J is TRBJ2-2; no firm D call. The CDR3 extends over 15 amino acids. Germline V gene sequence: CDR1 SGHRS, CDR2 YFSETQ. V lost 0 bases and J 4 bases, leaving 10 bases between the germline ends. CDR3 bases: TGCGCCAGCAGCTTGGCTCGTAGCTCCACCGGGGAGCTGTTTTTT. Its protein is CASSLARSSTGELFF.

The gene calls are TRBV18 and TRBJ2-3; maybe TRBD2 (6 bases). Trimming removed 2 bases from V and 0 bases from J, with 18 bases in between. CDR1 KGHSH and CDR2 LQKENI come from the germline V gene. This CDR3 comprises 18 residues. The CDR3 protein is CASSPVKTSRVSTDTQYF. The CDR3 coding sequence is TGTGCCAGCTCACCAGTCAAGACTAGTAGAGTGAGCACAGATACGCAGTATTTT.

V and J are TRBV28 and TRBJ1-2, with TRBD1 matching over 11 bases. V dropped 4 bases and J dropped 7; count of bases not matched to a gene: 5. Germline loops: CDR1 MDHEN, CDR2 SYDVKM. This CDR3 is 14 amino acids long. Here the CDR3 reads CASSSPGTGGGYTF. The DNA of the CDR3 is TGTGCCAGCAGTTCCCCCGGGACAGGGGGTGGCTACACCTTC.

This sequence joins TRBV7-9 and TRBJ1-6; 7 positions agree with TRBD1. The germline V gene has CDR1 SEHNR and CDR2 FQNEAQ (reference sequence). V lost 4 bases and J lost 9; bases outside the gene matches: 15. The CDR3 runs 17 residues. The CDR3: CASSSQGGGRGISPLHF. The CDR3 nucleotides are TGTGCCAGCAGCTCTCAGGGAGGGGGCAGGGGAATTTCACCCCTCCACTTT.